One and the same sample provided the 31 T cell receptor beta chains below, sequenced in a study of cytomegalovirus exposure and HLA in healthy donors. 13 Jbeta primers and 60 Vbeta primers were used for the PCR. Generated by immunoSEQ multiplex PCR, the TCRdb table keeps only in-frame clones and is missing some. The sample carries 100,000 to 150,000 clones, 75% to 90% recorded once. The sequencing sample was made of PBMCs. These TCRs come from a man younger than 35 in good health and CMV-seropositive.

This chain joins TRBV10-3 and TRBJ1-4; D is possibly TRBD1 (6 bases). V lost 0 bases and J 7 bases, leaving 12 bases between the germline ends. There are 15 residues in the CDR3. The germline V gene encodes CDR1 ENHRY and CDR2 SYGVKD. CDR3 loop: CAISESGARSEKLFF. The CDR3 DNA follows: TGTGCCATCAGTGAGTCGGGGGCCAGGAGTGAAAAACTGTTTTTT.

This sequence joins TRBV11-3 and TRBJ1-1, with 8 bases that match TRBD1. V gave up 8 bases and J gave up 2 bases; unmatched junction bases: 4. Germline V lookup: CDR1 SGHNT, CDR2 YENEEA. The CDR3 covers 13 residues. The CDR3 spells CASGTGDNTEAFF. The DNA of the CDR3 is TGTGCCAGCGGGACAGGAGATAACACTGAAGCTTTCTTT.

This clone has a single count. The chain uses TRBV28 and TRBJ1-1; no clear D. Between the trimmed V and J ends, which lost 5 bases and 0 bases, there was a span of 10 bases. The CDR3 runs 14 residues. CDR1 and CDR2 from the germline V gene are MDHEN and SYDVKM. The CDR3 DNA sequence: TGTGCCAGCAGTACTTCCCTGCTGAACACTGAAGCTTTCTTT. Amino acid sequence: CASSTSLLNTEAFF.

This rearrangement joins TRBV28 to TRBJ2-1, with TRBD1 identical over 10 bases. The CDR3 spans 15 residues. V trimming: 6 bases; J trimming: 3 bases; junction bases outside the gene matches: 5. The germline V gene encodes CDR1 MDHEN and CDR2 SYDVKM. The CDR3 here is CASSGQGGNYNEQFF. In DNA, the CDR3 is TGTGCCAGCAGCGGACAGGGGGGAAACTACAATGAGCAGTTCTTC.

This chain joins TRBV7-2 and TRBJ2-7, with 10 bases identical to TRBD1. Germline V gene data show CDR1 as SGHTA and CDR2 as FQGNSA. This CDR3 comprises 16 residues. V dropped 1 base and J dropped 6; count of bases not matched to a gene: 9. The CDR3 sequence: CASSLVLWGQGSEQYF. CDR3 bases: TGTGCCAGCAGCTTAGTGCTTTGGGGACAGGGGTCCGAGCAGTACTTC.

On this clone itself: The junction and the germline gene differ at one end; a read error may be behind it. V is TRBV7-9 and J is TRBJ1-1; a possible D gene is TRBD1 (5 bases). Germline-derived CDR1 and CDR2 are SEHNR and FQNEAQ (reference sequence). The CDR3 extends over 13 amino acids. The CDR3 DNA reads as TGTGCCAGCAGCCCTGATATAGGGGCTGAAGCTCTCTTT. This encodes CASSPDIGAEALF. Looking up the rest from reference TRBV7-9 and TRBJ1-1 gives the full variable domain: DTGVSQNPRHKITKRGQNVTFRCDPISEHNRLYWYRQTLGQGPEFLTYFQNEAQLEKSRLLSDRFSAERPKGSFSTLEIQRTEQGDSAMYLCASSPDIGAEALFGQGTRLTVV.

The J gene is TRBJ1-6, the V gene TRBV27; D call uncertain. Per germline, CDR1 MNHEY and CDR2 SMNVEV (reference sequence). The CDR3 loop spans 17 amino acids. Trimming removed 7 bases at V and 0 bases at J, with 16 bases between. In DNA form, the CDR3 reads TGTGCCAGCACCCCCCGTTTGCCGAGCTCCTATAATTCACCCCTCCACTTT. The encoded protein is CASTPRLPSSYNSPLHF.

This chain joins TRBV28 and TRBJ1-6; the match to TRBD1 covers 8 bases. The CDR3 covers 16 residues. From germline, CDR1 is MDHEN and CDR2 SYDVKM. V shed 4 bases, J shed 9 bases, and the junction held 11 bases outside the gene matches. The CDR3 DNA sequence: TGTGCCAGCAGTTCCCATGGGGAGACAGGGGTTTCACCCCTCCACTTT. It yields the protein CASSSHGETGVSPLHF.

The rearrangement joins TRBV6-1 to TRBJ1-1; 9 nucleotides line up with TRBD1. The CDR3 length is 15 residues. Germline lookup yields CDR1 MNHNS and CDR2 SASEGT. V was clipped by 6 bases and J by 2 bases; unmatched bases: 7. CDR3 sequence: CASRAWTGENTEAFF. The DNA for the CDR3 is TGTGCCAGCAGGGCATGGACAGGGGAAAACACTGAAGCTTTCTTT.

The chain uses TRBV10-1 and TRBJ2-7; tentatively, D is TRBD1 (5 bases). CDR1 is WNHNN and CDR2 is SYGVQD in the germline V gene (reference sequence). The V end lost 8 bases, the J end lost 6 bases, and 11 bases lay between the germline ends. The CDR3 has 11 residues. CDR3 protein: CASGIGVEQYF. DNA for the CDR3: TGCGCCAGCGGAATAGGGGTCGAGCAGTACTTC.

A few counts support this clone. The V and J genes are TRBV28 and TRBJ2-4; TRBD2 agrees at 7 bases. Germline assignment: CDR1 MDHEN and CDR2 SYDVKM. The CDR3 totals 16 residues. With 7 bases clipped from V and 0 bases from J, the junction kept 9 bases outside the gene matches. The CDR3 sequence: CASTERGELAKNIQYF. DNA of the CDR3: TGTGCCAGCACCGAGCGGGGTGAGCTAGCCAAAAACATTCAGTACTTC.

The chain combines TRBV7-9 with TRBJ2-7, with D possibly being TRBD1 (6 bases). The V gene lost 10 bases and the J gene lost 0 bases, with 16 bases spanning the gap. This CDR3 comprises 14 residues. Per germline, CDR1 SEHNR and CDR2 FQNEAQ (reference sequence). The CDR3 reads CATSRDTNSYEQYF. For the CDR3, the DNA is TGTGCCACTTCCAGGGACACCAACTCCTACGAGCAGTACTTC.

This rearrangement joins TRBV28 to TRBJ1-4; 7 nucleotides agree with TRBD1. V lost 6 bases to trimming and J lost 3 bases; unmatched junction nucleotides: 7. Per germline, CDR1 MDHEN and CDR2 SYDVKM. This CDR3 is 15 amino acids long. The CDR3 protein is CASSSEGAANEKLFF. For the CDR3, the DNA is TGTGCCAGCAGCTCTGAGGGGGCGGCTAATGAAAAACTGTTTTTT.

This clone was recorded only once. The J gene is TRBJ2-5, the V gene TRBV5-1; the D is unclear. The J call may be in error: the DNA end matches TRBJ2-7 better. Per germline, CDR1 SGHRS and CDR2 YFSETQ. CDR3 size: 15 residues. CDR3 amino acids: CASSLVAAAGYEQYF. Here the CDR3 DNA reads TGCGCCAGCAGCTTGGTGGCGGCTGCCGGCTACGAGCAGTACTTC.

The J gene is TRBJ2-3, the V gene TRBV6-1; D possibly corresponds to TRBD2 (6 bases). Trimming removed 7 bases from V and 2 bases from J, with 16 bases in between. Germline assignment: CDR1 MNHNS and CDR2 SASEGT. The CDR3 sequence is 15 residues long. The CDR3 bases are TGTGCCAGCAAACAAGTGGAGGGGCCCACAGATACGCAGTATTTT. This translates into CASKQVEGPTDTQYF.

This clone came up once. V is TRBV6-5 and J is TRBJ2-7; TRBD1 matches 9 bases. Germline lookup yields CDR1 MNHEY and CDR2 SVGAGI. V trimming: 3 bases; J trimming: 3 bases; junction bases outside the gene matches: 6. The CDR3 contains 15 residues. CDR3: CASSYAGTGFYEQYF. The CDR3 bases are TGTGCCAGCAGTTATGCCGGGACAGGGTTCTACGAGCAGTACTTC.

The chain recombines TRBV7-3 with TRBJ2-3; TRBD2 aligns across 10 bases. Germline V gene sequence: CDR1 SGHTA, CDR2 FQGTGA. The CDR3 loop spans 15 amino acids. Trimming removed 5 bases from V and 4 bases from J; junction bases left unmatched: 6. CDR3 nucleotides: TGTGCCAGCAGCGCGAGCGGGGGGGGAGCAGATACGCAGTATTTT. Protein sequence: CASSASGGGADTQYF.

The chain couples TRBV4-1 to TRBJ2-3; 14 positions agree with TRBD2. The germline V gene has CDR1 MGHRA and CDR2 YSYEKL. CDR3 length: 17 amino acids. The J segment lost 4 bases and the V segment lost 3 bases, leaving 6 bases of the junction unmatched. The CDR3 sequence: CASSQVGLAGAADTQYF. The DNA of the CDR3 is TGCGCCAGCAGCCAGGTGGGACTAGCGGGGGCGGCAGATACGCAGTATTTT.

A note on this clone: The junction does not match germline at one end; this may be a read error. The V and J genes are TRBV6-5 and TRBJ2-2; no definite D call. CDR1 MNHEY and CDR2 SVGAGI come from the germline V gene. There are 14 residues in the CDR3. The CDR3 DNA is TGTGCCAGCAGTTACTCTGCGAACGCCGGGGAGCTGTTTTTT. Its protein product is CASSYSANAGELFF.

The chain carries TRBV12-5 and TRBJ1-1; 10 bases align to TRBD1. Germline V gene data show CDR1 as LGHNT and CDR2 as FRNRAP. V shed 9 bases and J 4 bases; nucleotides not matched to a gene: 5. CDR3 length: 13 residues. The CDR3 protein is CARGTGAFTEAFF. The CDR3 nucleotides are TGTGCTAGGGGGACAGGGGCCTTCACTGAAGCTTTCTTT.

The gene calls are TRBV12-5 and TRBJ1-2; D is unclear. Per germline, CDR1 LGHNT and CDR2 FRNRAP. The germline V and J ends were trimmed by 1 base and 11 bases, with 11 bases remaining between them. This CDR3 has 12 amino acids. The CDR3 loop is CASGLESTGYTF. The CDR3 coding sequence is TGTGCTAGTGGTTTGGAATCGACGGGATACACCTTC.

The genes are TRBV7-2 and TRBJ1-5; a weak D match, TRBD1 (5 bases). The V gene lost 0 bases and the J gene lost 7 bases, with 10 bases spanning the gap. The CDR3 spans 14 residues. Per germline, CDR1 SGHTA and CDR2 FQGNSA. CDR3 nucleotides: TGTGCCAGCAGCTTAGCAGGGGCGCGGCAGCCCCAGCATTTT. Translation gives CASSLAGARQPQHF. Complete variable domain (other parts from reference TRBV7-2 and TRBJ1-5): GAGVSQSPSNKVTEKGKDVELRCDPISGHTALYWYRQSLGQGLEFLIYFQGNSAPDKSGLPSDRFSAERTGGSVSTLTIQRTQQEDSAVYLCASSLAGARQPQHFGDGTRLSIL.

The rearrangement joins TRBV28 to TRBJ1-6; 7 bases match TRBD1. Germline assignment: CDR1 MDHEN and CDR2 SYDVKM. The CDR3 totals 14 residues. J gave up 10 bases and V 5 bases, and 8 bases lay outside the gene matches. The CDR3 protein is CASSTTRGISPLHF. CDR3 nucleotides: TGTGCCAGCAGTACGACCAGGGGGATATCACCCCTCCACTTT.

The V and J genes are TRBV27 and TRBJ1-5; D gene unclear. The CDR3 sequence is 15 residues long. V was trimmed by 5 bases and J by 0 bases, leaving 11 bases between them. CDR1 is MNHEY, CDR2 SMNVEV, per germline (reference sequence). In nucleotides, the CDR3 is TGTGCCAGCAGTCCGAGTAGCCATAGCAATCAGCCCCAGCATTTT. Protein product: CASSPSSHSNQPQHF.

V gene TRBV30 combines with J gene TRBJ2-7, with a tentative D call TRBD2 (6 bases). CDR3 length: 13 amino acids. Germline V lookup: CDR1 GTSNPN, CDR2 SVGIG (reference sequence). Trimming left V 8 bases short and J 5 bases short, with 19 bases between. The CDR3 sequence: CAGKRRAGNEQYF. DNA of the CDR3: TGTGCCGGGAAAAGGAGGGCAGGAAACGAGCAGTACTTC.

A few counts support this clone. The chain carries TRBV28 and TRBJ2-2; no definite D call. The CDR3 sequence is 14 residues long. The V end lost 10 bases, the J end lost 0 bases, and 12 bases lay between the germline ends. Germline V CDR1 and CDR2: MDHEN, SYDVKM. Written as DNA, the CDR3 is TGTGCCACCTTTAGCTTCGCGAACACCGGGGAGCTGTTTTTT. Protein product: CATFSFANTGELFF.

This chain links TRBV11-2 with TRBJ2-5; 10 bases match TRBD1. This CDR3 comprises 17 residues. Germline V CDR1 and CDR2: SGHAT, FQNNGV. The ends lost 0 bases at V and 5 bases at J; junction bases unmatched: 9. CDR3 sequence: CASSLEWGTGVWETQYF. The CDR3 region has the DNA TGTGCCAGCAGCTTAGAATGGGGGACAGGGGTATGGGAGACCCAGTACTTC.

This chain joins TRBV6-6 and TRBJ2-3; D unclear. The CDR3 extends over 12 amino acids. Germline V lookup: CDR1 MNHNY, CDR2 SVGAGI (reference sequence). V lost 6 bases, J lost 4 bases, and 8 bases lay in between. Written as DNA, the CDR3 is TGTGCCAGCAGAGCAGGCGCAGATACGCAGTATTTT. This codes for CASRAGADTQYF.

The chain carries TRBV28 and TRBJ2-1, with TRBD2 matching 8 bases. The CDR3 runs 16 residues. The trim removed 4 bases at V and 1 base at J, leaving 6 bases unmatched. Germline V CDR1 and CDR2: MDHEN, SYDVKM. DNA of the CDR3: TGTGCCAGCAGTTCCCCCGAGCGGGAGTCCTACAATGAGCAGTTCTTC. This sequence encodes CASSSPERESYNEQFF. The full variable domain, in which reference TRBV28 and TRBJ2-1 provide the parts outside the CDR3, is DVKVTQSSRYLVKRTGEKVFLECVQDMDHENMFWYRQDPGLGLRLIYFSYDVKMKEKGDIPEGYSVSREKKERFSLILESASTNQTSMYLCASSSPERESYNEQFFGPGTRLTVL.

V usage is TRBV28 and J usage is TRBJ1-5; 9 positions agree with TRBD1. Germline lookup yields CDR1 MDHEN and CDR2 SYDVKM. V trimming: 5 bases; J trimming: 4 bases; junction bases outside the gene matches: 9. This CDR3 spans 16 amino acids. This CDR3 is CASSGSGQGWNQPQHF. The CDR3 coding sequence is TGTGCCAGCAGTGGCAGCGGACAGGGGTGGAATCAGCCCCAGCATTTT.

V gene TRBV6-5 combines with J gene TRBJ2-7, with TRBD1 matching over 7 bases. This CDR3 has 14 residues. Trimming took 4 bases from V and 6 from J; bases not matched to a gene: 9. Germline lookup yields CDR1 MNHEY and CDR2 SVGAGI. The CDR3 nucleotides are TGTGCCAGCAGTTCTCCGGGACAGAGTAGCGAGCAGTACTTC. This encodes CASSSPGQSSEQYF.